This T cell receptor beta chain was obtained from a study of cytomegalovirus exposure and HLA in healthy donors (dated by TCRdb to 2017 to 2019). Background on the whole study: An earlier analysis of under 600 of the donors reported approximately 290 Gb of sequence data and 100 million to 130 million unique TCR beta sequences from around 200 million T cells. About 300 gigabases of sequencing data and around 90 million unique TCR sequences made up an early release that covered fewer than 650 HLA-typed donors. Of the 350 to 400 genotyped donors, approximately 83% fell in the genetic ancestry cluster associated with self-reported Caucasian donors. The aim of the study was to test whether cataloging public T cell receptors could identify signatures of past pathogen exposure. Using immunosequencing, the study profiled T cell repertoires from 666 subjects and related those repertoires to cytomegalovirus serostatus. In addition to the first cohort of 666 subjects, a separate validation cohort of over 90 different subjects was used. High-throughput TCR immunosequencing, statistical association of individual TCRs with disease status, and machine learning were combined to predict cytomegalovirus infection status. In a later analysis, previously published TCR beta repertoires from some 640 donors were re-analyzed and high-resolution HLA genotyping was added so that TCR occurrence patterns could be studied. Rather than drawing on any new phenotypic data, the later analysis identified candidate immune exposures from TCR beta sequences and the way those sequences occurred across donors. To decide whether each TCR beta V gene segment behaved as functional or pseudogenic, an earlier analysis of 587 of the donors relied on high-throughput TCR beta sequencing. Donor age, sex, ethnicity and CMV serostatus were collected together with the repertoire data. In a later genetic analysis, genome-wide SNP genotypes for about 55% of the roughly 700 donors were used, and that subset was treated as a discovery cohort. Every discovery cohort repertoire had been produced on one sequencing platform. Both class I and class II loci were covered by HLA typing, at four-digit resolution. Typing coverage differed by locus: A, B, C, DRB1 and DQB1 were typed in roughly 620-630 donors, DQA1 in roughly 500, DPA1 in nearly 610, and DPB1 in about 450. Roughly 5 DR-DQ haplotypes were handled as single units for association and clustering because linkage in the cohort was strong. Among a few hundred genotyped donors of the cohort, an average of about 240,000 unique TCR beta nucleotide sequences were sequenced per donor, around 18% of them non-productive.

Library preparation used the immunoSEQ multiplex PCR assay. The multiplex PCR relied on a mix of 60 forward primers for TCR Vbeta segments and 13 reverse primers for TCR Jbeta segments. The CDR3 region of rearranged TCR beta genes was amplified from genomic DNA with a multiplex PCR assay. On the Illumina HiSeq System, the amplified TCR beta libraries were sequenced as 87-base-pair reads. The paper's data handling went like this. Across the roughly 640 repertoires, a later analysis counted 80 million or so unique TCR beta chains, roughly 11 million of which were shared by at least two donors. Raw reads were error-corrected and collapsed into unique sequences with a nearest-neighbor algorithm that merged closely related sequences to remove PCR and sequencing errors. V, D and J gene segments were assigned by aligning CDR3 sequences to IMGT reference sequences. For a sequence to be retained, a match of at least six nucleotides to both a V gene segment and a J gene segment was required. A rearrangement was called productive if the CDR3 had no stop codons and remained in frame with V and J, and every other rearrangement was called non-productive. Following IMGT convention, CDR3 was defined as the stretch from the second conserved V-encoded cysteine to the conserved J-encoded phenylalanine. Sequences without an unambiguous match to a single V gene segment were excluded from the earlier analysis of 587 of the donors. An earlier analysis of a few hundred of the donors called V segments functional above 56.7% productive rearrangements and segregating when the between-donor standard deviation exceeded 5%. A statistical classification framework was developed to diagnose cytomegalovirus status using the catalog of TCR beta chain sequences. In a later analysis, TCR nucleotide sequences were compared against IMGT/GENE-DB human TR gene sequences so that V and J genes could be assigned. Using the TCRdist pipeline, a later analysis assigned CDR3 sequences along with most-parsimonious VDJ recombination scenarios. In a later analysis, each TCR beta chain was defined by its CDR3 amino acid sequence together with its V-gene family, and reads without a unique V-gene family were excluded. To address suspected cross-contamination and a sequencing artifact, a later analysis removed roughly 580 highly shared, low-generation-probability nucleotide sequences. A later analysis calculated a clonal expansion index for each public chain from normalized within-repertoire ranks of inferred template counts. In a later analysis, generation probabilities were computed using a VDJ recombination model fitted to out-of-frame rearrangements, and the results were checked against IGoR. In a later analysis, TCR-TCR, TCR-HLA and TCR-CMV co-occurrence was scored with hypergeometric tests, and a repertoire-size bias correction was applied to TCR pairs. A later analysis estimated false discovery rates by permuting HLA or CMV assignments 20 times. In a later analysis, co-occurring TCRs were grouped with DBSCAN, and TCRdist sequence similarity was added when clustering was performed within HLA-allele-positive subsets. For co-occurrence clustering, repertoires with fewer than 30,000 or more than 120,000 public chains were excluded, along with about five repertoires with anomalous nucleotide sharing. As stored in TCRdb, this immuneACCESS dataset retains in-frame rearrangements with V and J assigned. A fraction of the clones does not appear; measured against another copy, unresolved V genes explain less than half of the discrepancy, and the remainder lacks a known reason. From that table come the V and J calls and clone size; the DNA was used to work out D and trimming. The sample includes 250,000 or so clones, with 85% observed a single time. The ten largest clones take up about 1.2% of the sample.

In total, 666 healthy bone marrow donors made up the cohort. At the time of sampling, all cohort members were nominally healthy, though unrecorded immune exposures were likely present. Of the approximately 700 cohort members, more than 250 had a positive CMV serostatus and approximately 400 had a negative one, while no CMV serostatus was recorded for the donor. Each donor provided a peripheral blood sample, and peripheral blood mononuclear cells were used for TCR beta sequencing. The Qiagen DNeasy Blood Extraction Kit was used to extract genomic DNA from the blood cell samples. A note on this clone: Its antigen is currently not known. Base qualities were left out, and no much larger clone turns up one base away.

The CDR3 holds 14 amino acids from the cysteine to the phenylalanine. Only the CDR3 DNA is retained, 42 bases long and in frame from the first base. CDR1 and CDR2, per the germline V gene, are MDHEN and SYDVKM. V is shortened by 7 bases, J by 4 bases, and the region joining them spans 17 bases. General findings and caveats noted by the study authors: An association between a missense DCLRE1C variant and V-gene and J-gene trimming of TCR beta chains was found in a later genetic analysis and replicated in an independent cohort. A further reported finding was that TCR beta sequences accurately predicted the HLA-A and HLA-B alleles for most subjects in the first cohort. In this cohort, only TCR beta chains were sequenced, and detectable features were limited by the absence of alpha or paired-chain data. A group of highly shared sequence variants was considered likely to be a technical artifact of the sequencing pipeline. Linkage disequilibrium might explain the correlated functional status among segregating V segments, but an unknown experimental factor could not be excluded. Some IMGT-functional V segments, including TRBV6-2 and TRBV6-3, could not be told apart with the 87-base-pair reads, so those segments were excluded. In both the original and validation cohorts, the classifier was reported to diagnose cytomegalovirus status with high specificity and sensitivity. The authors suggested that the approach could potentially be generalized to other disease states and immunological phenotypes. Most TCR sequences were observed very rarely across donors, whereas some public TCRs were present in many individuals. The study gave a list of roughly 150 TCR beta chains associated with cytomegalovirus. When HLA alleles, especially DR and DQ, strongly co-occurred, attributing TCR associations to individual alleles was difficult. HLA typing was unavailable for some donors at each locus, so association tests used only the typed subset. Broadly in line with IMGT annotations, most TCR beta V segments showed up in productive rearrangements about 87% or about 30% of the time in an earlier analysis of approximately 600 of the donors. Fewer than 20 rarely observed V segments, including chromosome 9 orphons, were excluded from the earlier analysis of approximately 500 of the donors because counts were too low. In a later analysis, TCR association rates were found to vary across HLA loci, with the most associated TCRs seen for DRB1 alleles and the fewest for HLA-C alleles. In vitro tests confirmed that a few of the cytomegalovirus-associated TCR beta chains recognize cytomegalovirus antigens. The presence/absence analyses assumed that sequencing depth was roughly uniform across donors, and that assumption may not be true. CMV serostatus was the only immune exposure information available for the cohort. A later analysis associated roughly 17,000 TCR beta sequences with specific HLA alleles at a false discovery rate of 0.05. According to a later analysis, parvovirus B19, influenza, CMV and Epstein-Barr virus appeared linked to several top co-occurrence clusters. According to a later genetic analysis, donors in an Asian-associated ancestry cluster had fewer N-insertions in productive TCRs than the roughly 700-donor mean. Most CMV-associated TCR beta chains appeared to be HLA-restricted in a later analysis, and the HLA associations seemed to be driven largely by CMV exposure. In a later analysis, HLA-associated TCR beta chains showed more clonal expansion and lower generation probabilities than non-associated chains that were equally common.

The sequence joins TRBV28 to TRBJ2-7; tentative D gene TRBD1, with 6 bases matching. The source is a human donor in good health. Material for sequencing was PBMCs. At the DNA level, the sequence is TGTGCCAGCAACGTGCAGGGGCCGGGGTACGAGCAGTACTTC. Its coded protein is CASNVQGPGYEQYF.